Below, one T cell receptor beta chain is given with its context. The antigen is unknown. The ends were cut back, 3 bases at V and 3 bases at J, with 17 bases in the middle. The CDR3 has 16 residues. Germline CDR1 reads LGHNT; CDR2 reads FRNRAP. This table comes from immunoSEQ multiplex PCR, and its TCRdb copy is limited to in-frame clones, with some not included. This repertoire shows approximately 2.5 million clones, more than 80% found once; its top ten account for roughly 0.13%. The record originates from a study of shared clonotypes between healthy human individuals. Study results and limitations: Researchers sampled blood only, noting tissue repertoires likely differ. Memory subsets generally showed smaller estimated richness than naive subsets did.

This sequence originates from a man between 18 and 29 years old in good health. The sample was naive CD4+ T cells sorted from blood. Stated subset: CD45RA+ positively selected. V gene TRBV12-5 combines with J gene TRBJ2-5; a weak D match, TRBD2 (6 bases). In DNA form, the CDR3 reads TGTGCTAGTGGTTTCGGGGAAAGGAGGGGAAAAGAGACCCAGTACTTC. It is translated as CASGFGERRGKETQYF.